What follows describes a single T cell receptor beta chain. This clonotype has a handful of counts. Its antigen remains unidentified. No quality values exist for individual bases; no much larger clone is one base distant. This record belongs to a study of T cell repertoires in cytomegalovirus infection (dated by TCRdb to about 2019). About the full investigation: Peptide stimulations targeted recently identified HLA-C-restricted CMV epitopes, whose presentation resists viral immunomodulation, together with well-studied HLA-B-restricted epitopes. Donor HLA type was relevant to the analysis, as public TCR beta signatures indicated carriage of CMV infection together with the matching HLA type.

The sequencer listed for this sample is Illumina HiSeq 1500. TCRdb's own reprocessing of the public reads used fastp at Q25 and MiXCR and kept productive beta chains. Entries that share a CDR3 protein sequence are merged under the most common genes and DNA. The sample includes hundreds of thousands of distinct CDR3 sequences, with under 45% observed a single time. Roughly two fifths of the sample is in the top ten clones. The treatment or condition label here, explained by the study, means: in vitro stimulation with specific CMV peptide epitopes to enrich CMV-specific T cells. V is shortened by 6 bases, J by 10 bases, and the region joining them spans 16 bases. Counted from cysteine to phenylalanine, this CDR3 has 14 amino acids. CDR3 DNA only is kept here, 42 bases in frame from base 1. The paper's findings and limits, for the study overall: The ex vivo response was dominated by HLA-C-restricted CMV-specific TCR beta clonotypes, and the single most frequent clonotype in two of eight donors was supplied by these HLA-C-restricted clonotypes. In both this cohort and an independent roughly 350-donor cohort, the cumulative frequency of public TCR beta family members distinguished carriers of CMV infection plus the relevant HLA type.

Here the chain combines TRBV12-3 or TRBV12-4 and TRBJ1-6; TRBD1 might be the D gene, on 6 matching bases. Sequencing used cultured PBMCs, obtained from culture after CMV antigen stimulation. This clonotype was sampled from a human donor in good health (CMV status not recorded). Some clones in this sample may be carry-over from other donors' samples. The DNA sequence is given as TGTGCCAGCAGCAGAACAGGGTCTGGGTCACCCCTCCACTTT. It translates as CASSRTGSGSPLHF.